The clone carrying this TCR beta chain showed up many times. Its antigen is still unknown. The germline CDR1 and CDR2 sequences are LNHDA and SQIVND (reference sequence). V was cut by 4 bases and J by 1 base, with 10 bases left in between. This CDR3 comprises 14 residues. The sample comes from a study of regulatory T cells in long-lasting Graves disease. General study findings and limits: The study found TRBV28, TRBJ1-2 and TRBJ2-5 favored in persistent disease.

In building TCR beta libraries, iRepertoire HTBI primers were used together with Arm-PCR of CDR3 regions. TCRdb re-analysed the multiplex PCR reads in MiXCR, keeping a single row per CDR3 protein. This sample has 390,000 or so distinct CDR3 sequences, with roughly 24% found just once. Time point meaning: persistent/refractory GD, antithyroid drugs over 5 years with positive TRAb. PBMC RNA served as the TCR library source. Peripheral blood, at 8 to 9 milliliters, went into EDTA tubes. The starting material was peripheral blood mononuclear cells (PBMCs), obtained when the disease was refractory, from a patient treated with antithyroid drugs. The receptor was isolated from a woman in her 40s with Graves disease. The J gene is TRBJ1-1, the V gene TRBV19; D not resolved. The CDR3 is CASSNGRPNTEAFF. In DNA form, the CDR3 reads TGTGCCAGTAGTAATGGCAGGCCGAACACTGAAGCTTTCTTT.